This TCR beta chain was documented in a study of T cell repertoires in cytomegalovirus infection. Study at large: An indication of both CMV infection and matching HLA type came from public TCR beta signatures. Findings and caveats of the study: HLA-C-restricted CMV-specific TCR beta clonotypes were dominant in the ex vivo response. Totalled public TCR beta family frequency picked out people who carried CMV plus the relevant HLA.

TCRdb independently ran MiXCR on the reads; one entry per CDR3 protein. The sample records 150,000 to 200,000 distinct CDR3 sequences, about 30% being singletons. This clonotype was found a few times. Its antigen is as yet unknown. The receptor was derived from a human donor in good health (CMV status not recorded). Some clones in this sample may be carry-over from other donors' samples. Material: PBMCs.

As DNA, the CDR3 is TGTGCCAGCAGTCCCTCCAGGGTGGGGAGGCAAGAGACCCAGTACTTC. Residues: CASSPSRVGRQETQYF. The rearrangement links TRBV12-3 or TRBV12-4 to TRBJ2-5; perhaps TRBD2 as D (6 bases). The CDR3 consists of 16 residues. V shed 5 bases and J shed 2 bases, with 18 bases lying between them.